The 2 T cell receptor beta chains below come from one sample, sequenced in a study of prognosis after radiotherapy for stage I lung cancer. Using two-round multiplex PCR, the authors amplified TCR beta CDR3 from genomic DNA. During first-round PCR, primers specific to each TRBV and TRBJ gene were used. TCRdb ran MiXCR on the multiplex PCR reads and lists one entry per CDR3 protein. The data hold 15,000 to 20,000 distinct CDR3 sequences, with around 42% observed a single time. The sequencing used PBMCs, collected before or after stereotactic body radiation therapy (not recorded which). Receptors originate from a donor older than 45 with non-small cell lung cancer.

Here the CDR3 DNA reads TGTGCCAGTAGTATGGGGACTAGCGGAGACTACGAGCAGTACTTC. Amino acids: CASSMGTSGDYEQYF. The chain recombines TRBV19 with TRBJ2-7; 11 positions match TRBD2. J was trimmed by 3 bases and V by 3 bases; bases with no gene match: 4. This CDR3 is 15 amino acids long. CDR1 is LNHDA and CDR2 is SQIVND in the germline V gene (reference sequence).

Judged by abundance, this clonotype is medium-sized. The chain combines TRBV6-4 with TRBJ2-7, with TRBD2 identical over 8 bases. This CDR3 region has 16 residues. Per the germline V gene, CDR1 is MRHNA and CDR2 is SNTAGT. After removal of 3 bases from V and 2 bases from J, the junction contained 9 bases not matched to a gene. This CDR3 reads CASSEVASGFAYEQYF. Here the CDR3 DNA reads TGTGCCAGCAGTGAAGTGGCTAGCGGGTTTGCCTACGAGCAGTACTTC.